The 16 T cell receptor beta chains below were found in one sample sequenced in a study of cytomegalovirus exposure and HLA in healthy donors. It was with 60 Vbeta and 13 Jbeta primers that the PCR ran. Clones were sequenced by immunoSEQ multiplex PCR, and TCRdb holds only the in-frame ones, with some missing. The sample gives about 150,000 clones, nearly 80% of which show up once; less than 2% is in the top ten. The sample was PBMCs. The receptors originated from a woman aged 25-40 years in good health and CMV-seronegative.

The chain carries TRBV25-1 and TRBJ2-1; no clear D. There are 14 residues in the CDR3. The V and J ends lost 2 bases and 0 bases respectively, with 5 bases between them. Germline CDR1 reads MGHDK; CDR2 reads SYGVNS. The CDR3 here is CASSEMASYNEQFF. DNA for the CDR3: TGTGCCAGCAGTGAAATGGCCTCCTACAATGAGCAGTTCTTC.

The chain uses TRBV18 and TRBJ1-2; 8 bases are shared with TRBD1. Per germline, CDR1 KGHSH and CDR2 LQKENI. The V segment lost 3 bases and the J segment 9 bases; nucleotides outside the gene matches: 6. The CDR3 extends over 13 amino acids. The CDR3 nucleotides are TGTGCCAGCTCACCCGGACAGGGCGAACGCTACACCTTC. Translating it yields CASSPGQGERYTF.

The V call is TRBV29-1, the J call TRBJ1-1; the D gene is possibly TRBD1 (5 bases). Germline V gene lookup returns CDR1 SQVTM and CDR2 ANQGSEA. V gave up 4 bases and J gave up 7 bases, with 13 bases separating them. The CDR3 runs to 12 residues. The DNA of the CDR3 is TGCAGCGTTGTCCCCAGGGAAGGTGAAGCTTTCTTT. Residues: CSVVPREGEAFF.

The V gene is TRBV7-3, the J gene TRBJ1-2, with unresolved D. Germline-derived CDR1 and CDR2 are SGHTA and FQGTGA. CDR3 length: 12 residues. V lost 4 bases, J lost 3 bases, and 6 bases lay in between. The CDR3: CASSSQDYGYTF. In DNA, the CDR3 is TGTGCCAGCAGCTCCCAGGACTATGGCTACACCTTC.

V gene TRBV7-2 combines with J gene TRBJ2-7; the match to TRBD2 covers 7 bases. Germline assignment: CDR1 SGHTA and CDR2 FQGNSA. The CDR3 has 16 amino acids. J was trimmed by 5 bases and V by 0 bases; bases with no gene match: 10. The CDR3 is CASSLAGRGIGNEQYF. In DNA form, the CDR3 reads TGTGCCAGCAGCTTAGCGGGGAGGGGAATAGGTAACGAGCAGTACTTC.

This chain links TRBV9 with TRBJ2-3; 12 positions match TRBD2. The CDR3 length is 17 residues. From germline, CDR1 is SGDLS and CDR2 YYNGEE. Trimming at V came to 1 base and at J to 0 bases, leaving 3 bases not matched to a gene. CDR3 coding DNA: TGTGCCAGCAGCGTATCCCTAGCGGGGGGGAGCACAGATACGCAGTATTTT. Its protein product is CASSVSLAGGSTDTQYF.

The chain combines TRBV7-2 with TRBJ1-5, with D hard to call. CDR3 length equals 14 residues. The germline V gene has CDR1 SGHTA and CDR2 FQGNSA. Trimming took off 1 base at V and 0 bases at J, with 4 bases between the two ends. The CDR3 sequence: CASSLDNSNQPQHF. CDR3 nucleotides: TGTGCCAGCAGCTTAGACAATAGCAATCAGCCCCAGCATTTT. The full variable domain, its missing parts supplied by reference TRBV7-2 and TRBJ1-5, is GAGVSQSPSNKVTEKGKDVELRCDPISGHTALYWYRQSLGQGLEFLIYFQGNSAPDKSGLPSDRFSAERTGGSVSTLTIQRTQQEDSAVYLCASSLDNSNQPQHFGDGTRLSIL.

This sequence joins TRBV19 and TRBJ1-1; D is ambiguous. Germline CDR1 is LNHDA and CDR2 is SQIVND (reference sequence). The CDR3 spans 16 residues. The V and J ends lost 6 bases and 4 bases respectively, with 21 bases between them. The CDR3 bases are TGTGCCAGTAGCACCGCCCCTCCGAGGCTAGGCACTGAAGCTTTCTTT. It is translated as CASSTAPPRLGTEAFF.

The chain recombines TRBV6-5 with TRBJ2-1, with no clear D. Germline V gives CDR1 MNHEY, CDR2 SVGAGI. V gave up 0 bases and J gave up 5 bases, with 14 bases separating them. CDR3 size: 16 residues. Written as DNA, the CDR3 is TGTGCCAGCAGTTACTCTCCCCAGGCAATTAACAATGAGCAGTTCTTC. Translation: CASSYSPQAINNEQFF.

V and J are TRBV4-3 and TRBJ1-2, with 7 positions matching TRBD1. V lost 4 bases to trimming and J lost 4 bases; unmatched junction nucleotides: 6. The CDR3 has 14 amino acids. Per germline, CDR1 LGHNA and CDR2 YSLEER. The CDR3 is CASSPAGTAYGYTF. CDR3 bases: TGCGCCAGCAGCCCCGCCGGGACAGCCTATGGCTACACCTTC.

This clone came up once. The chain links TRBV30 to TRBJ1-2; 7 bases fit TRBD1. The V and J ends lost 5 bases and 5 bases, in that order; junction bases with no gene match: 8. The CDR3 has 13 residues. Germline CDR1 and CDR2: GTSNPN and SVGIG (reference sequence). The CDR3 nucleotides read TGTGCCTGGCTGGACAGGTGGGAGTATGGCTACACCTTC. Its protein product is CAWLDRWEYGYTF.

This clone was picked up one time. The chain links TRBV9 to TRBJ1-1; D is uncertain. V was trimmed by 2 bases and J by 2 bases, leaving 10 bases between them. Germline V lookup: CDR1 SGDLS, CDR2 YYNGEE. This CDR3 region has 14 residues. CDR3 DNA sequence: TGTGCCAGCAGCGTGGAAACGGGAAACACTGAAGCTTTCTTT. Amino acids: CASSVETGNTEAFF.

This sequence joins TRBV7-7 and TRBJ2-1; D not certain. CDR1 is SSHAT, CDR2 FNYEAQ, per germline (reference sequence). This CDR3 contains 13 residues. Trimming cost V 5 bases and J 10 bases, with 15 bases left between them. This CDR3 reads CASSPASSLEQFF. The CDR3 bases are TGTGCCAGCAGCCCAGCTAGTTCGTTGGAGCAGTTCTTC. Using reference TRBV7-7 and TRBJ2-1 for the parts outside the CDR3, the full variable domain is GAGVSQSPRYKVTKRGQDVTLRCDPISSHATLYWYQQALGQGPEFLTYFNYEAQPDKSGLPSDRFSAERPEGSISTLTIQRTEQRDSAMYRCASSPASSLEQFFGPGTRLTVL.

This chain links TRBV11-1 with TRBJ1-1, with a weak D call TRBD1 (5 bases). V was clipped by 4 bases and J by 3 bases, with 9 bases between them. Germline V gives CDR1 SGHAT, CDR2 FQDESV (reference sequence). This CDR3 region has 13 residues. CDR3 DNA sequence: TGTGCCAGCAGCTCAGAAGGGGACACTGAAGCTTTCTTT. It specifies CASSSEGDTEAFF.

The gene calls are TRBV15 and TRBJ2-6, with 7 bases matching TRBD1. The CDR3 runs 19 residues. The V gene end was trimmed by 0 bases and the J gene end by 1 base; junction bases not matched to a gene: 9. Per the germline V gene, CDR1 is LNHNV and CDR2 is YYDKDF (reference sequence). Here the CDR3 reads CATSRDGAGGSSGANVLTF. As DNA, the CDR3 is TGTGCCACCAGCAGAGATGGCGCAGGGGGTTCTTCTGGGGCCAACGTCCTGACTTTC.

The V call is TRBV5-1, the J call TRBJ1-1, with a tentative D call TRBD1 (6 bases). Germline V gives CDR1 SGHRS, CDR2 YFSETQ. The ends were cut back, 4 bases at V and 1 base at J, with 14 bases in the middle. This CDR3 has 15 amino acids. The CDR3 here is CASSPSRQANTEAFF. CDR3 DNA: TGCGCCAGCAGCCCCAGCAGACAGGCGAACACTGAAGCTTTCTTT.